This T cell receptor (beta chain) was sequenced during a study of spatial heterogeneity in lung cancer. Study in general: Each unique TCR and UMI combination was seen more than ten times on average in raw reads.

Germline CDR1 reads MNHEY; CDR2 reads SVGAGI. V lost 2 bases and J lost 10; bases outside the gene matches: 10. The CDR3 has 14 amino acids. TCRdb ran MiXCR on the 5' RACE reads and lists one entry per CDR3 protein. The profile shows 5,900 or so distinct CDR3 sequences, 30% to 40% of them singletons. The time point was: sample taken at primary tumor resection. TCRs were sequenced from unsorted whole RNA of tumor, nontumor lung or PBMC. Whole-study results and caveats: Follow-up blood showed ubiquitous expanded tumor TCRs less than blood at resection did.

Points on this clonotype: Antigen: not known. As an off-target read in a library built for alpha chains, this beta chain has a frequency of little significance.

The chain is built from TRBV6-5 and TRBJ2-7; 8 bases are shared with TRBD1. This receptor was identified in a female donor with early-stage non-small cell lung cancer. Sample: PBMCs, taken at surgery. CDR3 coding DNA: TGTGCCAGCAGTTACGGAGGGACAGGAGGGGTCCAGTACTTC. Its protein is CASSYGGTGGVQYF.